This T cell receptor beta chain is from a study of Tregs in tolerant kidney transplant recipients. About this clone: The CDR3 is cut off 3 residues early in the read; its end comes from the germline J gene.

The method was immunoSEQ multiplex PCR; TCRdb's version includes in-frame clones alone and lacks a portion of them. The sample features nearly 15,000 clones, with roughly 3.8% in its top ten. The germline V gene encodes CDR1 LNHDA and CDR2 SQIVND (reference sequence). The J segment lost 5 bases and the V segment lost 5 bases, leaving 9 bases of the junction unmatched. This CDR3 is 15 amino acids long. Related graft donors supplied nonmyeloablative bone marrow transplants, and mixed chimerism was transient. The genes are TRBV19 and TRBJ2-5; 9 nucleotides agree with TRBD1. The clonotype was recovered from a human patient who received a combined kidney and bone marrow transplant. Part of the T cell pool may stem from the graft donor. The material sequenced was CD4+ T cells from blood (PBMCs), taken 12 months after the transplant. The chain's CDR3 is CASSVGTGLRETQYF. The part of the CDR3 DNA that was read is TGTGCCAGTAGTGTCGGGACAGGGCTTCGGGAGACC.